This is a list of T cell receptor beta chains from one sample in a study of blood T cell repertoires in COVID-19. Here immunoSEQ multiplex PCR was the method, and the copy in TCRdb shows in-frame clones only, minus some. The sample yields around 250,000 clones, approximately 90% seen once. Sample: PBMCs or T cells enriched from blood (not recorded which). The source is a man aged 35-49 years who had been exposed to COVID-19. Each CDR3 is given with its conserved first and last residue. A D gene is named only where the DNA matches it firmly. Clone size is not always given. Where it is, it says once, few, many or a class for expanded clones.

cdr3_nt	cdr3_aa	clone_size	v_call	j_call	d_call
TGTGCCAGCAGCCAACTTAGCGGGATCCAAAACATTCAGTACTTC	CASSQLSGIQNIQYF	NA	TRBV3-1/TRBV3-2	TRBJ2-4	TRBD2
TGTGCCAGCAGCCAAGAAGGGTTGAAAGGGGATGGCTACACCTTC	CASSQEGLKGDGYTF	NA	TRBV14	TRBJ1-2	NA
TGTGCCAGCAGCTTAACGTGGGGGCCTATGAACACTGAAGCTTTCTTT	CASSLTWGPMNTEAFF	NA	TRBV11-2	TRBJ1-1	NA
TGCAGTGCTAGCGGGATTGGAAGCACAGATACGCAGTATTTT	CSASGIGSTDTQYF	once	TRBV29-1	TRBJ2-3	TRBD2
TGTGCCAGCAGCAACAGGGGCGCTAATGAAAAACTGTTTTTT	CASSNRGANEKLFF	NA	TRBV11-1	TRBJ1-4	TRBD1
TGTGCCAGCAGTCAAATCGGACAGGGGGCTTGGAGCAATCAGCCCCAGCATTTT	CASSQIGQGAWSNQPQHF	NA	TRBV28	TRBJ1-5	TRBD1
TGTGCCAGCAGGCCTACAGGGAATACTGAAGCTTTCTTT	CASRPTGNTEAFF	NA	TRBV7-9	TRBJ1-1	NA
TGTGCCACCGGTCGTCGGGACAATCCCGAGCAGTACTTC	CATGRRDNPEQYF	NA	TRBV24-1	TRBJ2-7	NA
TGTGCCAGCAGTTCCCGACTAGCGAGCTCCTACAATGAGCAGTTCTTC	CASSSRLASSYNEQFF	NA	TRBV27	TRBJ2-1	TRBD2
TGTGCCAGCAGCCAAGATGCTTCGGGAGAGCAGTACTTC	CASSQDASGEQYF	NA	TRBV4-2	TRBJ2-7	NA
TGTGCCAGCAGCCCCGGCGGGGCTGAAGCTTTCTTT	CASSPGGAEAFF	NA	TRBV5-4	TRBJ1-1	NA
TGTGCCAGCAGCGGGCAGGGTGTGGTTACTGAAGCTTTCTTT	CASSGQGVVTEAFF	NA	TRBV5-4	TRBJ1-1	NA
TGTGCCAGCTGCAAAGCGGGAGGGCCAGATACGCAGTATTTT	CASCKAGGPDTQYF	NA	TRBV7-2	TRBJ2-3	TRBD2
TGTGCCAGCAGTTACGGGGACAGGGCACGCAATGAGCAGTTCTTC	CASSYGDRARNEQFF	NA	TRBV6-5	TRBJ2-1	TRBD1
TGTGCCAGCAGAGATTCAGTGGACATTCAGTACTTC	CASRDSVDIQYF	few	TRBV27	TRBJ2-4	NA
TGTGCCAGCAGTGGAGATAATTCACCCCTCCACTTT	CASSGDNSPLHF	NA	TRBV25-1	TRBJ1-6	NA
TGTGCCAGCAGTTTTGGACAGGGGGCATCCATAAATGAGCAGTTCTTC	CASSFGQGASINEQFF	NA	TRBV28	TRBJ2-1	TRBD1
TGTGCCAGCAGTTCTTTCGGCGCGAGGGAGACCCAGTACTTC	CASSSFGARETQYF	NA	TRBV27	TRBJ2-5	NA
TGTGCCAGCAGACAGTCTGGAAACACCATATATTTT	CASRQSGNTIYF	many	TRBV12-3/TRBV12-4	TRBJ1-3	NA
TGTGCCAGCAGGAGAGGGGGACGCACGCCCCCAGATACGCAGTATTTT	CASRRGGRTPPDTQYF	NA	TRBV28	TRBJ2-3	NA
TGTGCCAGCAGCTTACTGCCTAGCGGCCACAATGAGCAGTTCTTC	CASSLLPSGHNEQFF	few	TRBV11-2	TRBJ2-1	TRBD2
TGTGCCAGCAGTTACTCACCGGGAATCTCTGGAAACACCATATATTTT	CASSYSPGISGNTIYF	once	TRBV6-5	TRBJ1-3	NA
TGTGCCAGCAGCTCCAGCGGGGTTTATGGCTACACCTTC	CASSSSGVYGYTF	NA	TRBV11-2	TRBJ1-2	NA
TGTGCCAGCAGTTTGGTCGGCGGGACAGATACGCAGTATTTT	CASSLVGGTDTQYF	few	TRBV27	TRBJ2-3	NA
TGTGCCAGCAGTTTAGGTGGGAGCCTCTCCTACAATGAGCAGTTCTTC	CASSLGGSLSYNEQFF	NA	TRBV28	TRBJ2-1	NA
TGTGCCAGTAGTTTGGGGAGGAACACTGAAGCTTTCTTT	CASSLGRNTEAFF	NA	TRBV19	TRBJ1-1	NA
TGTGCCAGCAGTCCATCCCGGGGGGGGCTAAGCGCAGATACGCAGTATTTT	CASSPSRGGLSADTQYF	NA	TRBV28	TRBJ2-3	TRBD2
TGTGCCAGCAGAGATACACAATCCAATTCACCCCTCCACTTT	CASRDTQSNSPLHF	NA	TRBV9	TRBJ1-6	NA
TGTGCCAGCAGCTTAAACAGGCGATCCTACGAGCAGTACTTC	CASSLNRRSYEQYF	NA	TRBV7-2	TRBJ2-7	NA
TGTGCCAGCTCACCCCCGGGACAAGGCACAGATACGCAGTATTTT	CASSPPGQGTDTQYF	NA	TRBV18	TRBJ2-3	NA
TGTGCCAGCAGTTTATTAGCGGCCAGCACAGATACGCAGTATTTT	CASSLLAASTDTQYF	NA	TRBV27	TRBJ2-3	NA
TGCGCCAGCAGCAAAGGACTAGCGGGAGCAGATACGCAGTATTTT	CASSKGLAGADTQYF	few	TRBV5-1	TRBJ2-3	TRBD2
TGCGCCAGCAGCCGCTCCTTGGGACAGGTAGCTAACTATGGCTACACCTTC	CASSRSLGQVANYGYTF	NA	TRBV4-1	TRBJ1-2	TRBD1
TGTGCCTGGAGTCTACAGGGGGGGACTGAAGCTTTCTTT	CAWSLQGGTEAFF	NA	TRBV30	TRBJ1-1	TRBD1
TGTGCCAGCATTATGACAGGGGGCACCACTGAAGCTTTCTTT	CASIMTGGTTEAFF	NA	TRBV2	TRBJ1-1	TRBD1
TGTGCCAGCAGTTACTCTAGCACCTACTCGAACACTGAAGCTTTCTTT	CASSYSSTYSNTEAFF	NA	TRBV6-5	TRBJ1-1	NA
TGTGCCAGTAGTATTTTACAGGGGGCATCCTACGAGCAGTACTTC	CASSILQGASYEQYF	NA	TRBV19	TRBJ2-7	TRBD1
TGCAGCGTTGAGGACGGCGGGGGCGATGAGCAGTTCTTC	CSVEDGGGDEQFF	NA	TRBV29-1	TRBJ2-1	NA
TGCGCCAGCAGCCAAGATCCAGGGGGACTTAATGAAAAACTGTTTTTT	CASSQDPGGLNEKLFF	NA	TRBV4-1	TRBJ1-4	TRBD1
TGTGCCAGCAGCGCGGGGGGGGGCTACGATCAGCCCCAGCATTTT	CASSAGGGYDQPQHF	NA	TRBV9	TRBJ1-5	NA
TGTGCCAGCAGTGAACCGACAGGGGGCGCGACTGAAGCTTTCTTT	CASSEPTGGATEAFF	NA	TRBV2	TRBJ1-1	TRBD1
TGTGCCAGCAGCATATGGGACAGCACCTACAATGAGCAGTTCTTC	CASSIWDSTYNEQFF	few	TRBV28	TRBJ2-1	TRBD1
TGCAGTGCTAGTATGCGGGAGGTCCCTCCAGATACGCAGTATTTT	CSASMREVPPDTQYF	NA	TRBV20-1	TRBJ2-3	TRBD2
TGTGCCAGCAGCGGACGGGACAGCGTATACGAAGCTTTCTTT	CASSGRDSVYEAFF	once	TRBV9	TRBJ1-1	TRBD1
TGTGCCAGCAGTTACCGTCCCCTCGAGCAGTACTTC	CASSYRPLEQYF	NA	TRBV6-2/TRBV6-3	TRBJ2-7	NA
TGTGCCGCACAAGCGGGAGGGCCTATAGGGGAGCTGTTTTTT	CAAQAGGPIGELFF	NA	TRBV15	TRBJ2-2	TRBD2
TGTGCCATCAGTGAAACAGGGATCGGTCAGCCCCAGCATTTT	CAISETGIGQPQHF	NA	TRBV10-3	TRBJ1-5	NA
TGCGCCAGCACCCGAAGGCAGGGCTACTACGAGCAGTACTTC	CASTRRQGYYEQYF	NA	TRBV5-1	TRBJ2-7	NA
TGTGCCAGTACAGCGGAAGGAAGGTACGAGCAGTACTTC	CASTAEGRYEQYF	few	TRBV19	TRBJ2-7	NA
TGTGCCACCACTAGCGGCTCCTACAATGAGCAGTTCTTC	CATTSGSYNEQFF	NA	TRBV15	TRBJ2-1	TRBD2
TGTGCCAGCAGCCTACAGGGGAAGGGAGATACGCAGTATTTT	CASSLQGKGDTQYF	NA	TRBV7-2	TRBJ2-3	TRBD1
TGTGCCACGCAACCGACAGGGTCCTACAATGAGCAGTTCTTC	CATQPTGSYNEQFF	NA	TRBV24-1	TRBJ2-1	TRBD1
TGTGCCATCAGTGAGTCGACTAGCGGGAGGAATGAGCAGTTCTTC	CAISESTSGRNEQFF	few	TRBV10-3	TRBJ2-1	TRBD2
TGTGCCAGCAGCTGGACTAGCGATGAGCAGTTCTTC	CASSWTSDEQFF	NA	TRBV6-5	TRBJ2-1	TRBD2
TGCGCCAGCAGTGAGCATAGGGGAAACACTGAAGCTTTCTTT	CASSEHRGNTEAFF	NA	TRBV10-2	TRBJ1-1	NA
TGTGCCAGTAGTTTTTCGACCGGGACAGGGGAAAAACTGTTTTTT	CASSFSTGTGEKLFF	once	TRBV19	TRBJ1-4	TRBD1
TGTGCCAGTAGTGGGATCTCGGGACAGTCTTACAATGAGCAGTTCTTC	CASSGISGQSYNEQFF	NA	TRBV19	TRBJ2-1	TRBD1